This entry concerns a single T cell receptor beta chain. Its antigen is undetermined. These data originate in a study of cytomegalovirus exposure and HLA in healthy donors. Overall study: Inside one of the first data releases sat around 77 million unique TCRs taken from HLA-typed donors.

Both 60 Vbeta primers and 13 Jbeta primers went into the PCR. Produced via immunoSEQ multiplex PCR; TCRdb's table is partial and in-frame only. The sample has approximately 140,000 clones, over 75% seen once. In germline, CDR1 is GTSNPN, CDR2 SVGIG (reference sequence). There are 12 residues in the CDR3. The V end was cut by 2 bases, the J end by 7 bases, with 9 bases between. Study-wide points: A later analysis showed HLA-associated TCR beta chains outstripping equally common others in clonal expansion. Researchers reported that a few CMV-associated chains were confirmed in vitro as CMV antigen-specific. Being productive about 87% or about 30% of the time was typical of most TCR beta V segments in an earlier analysis.

The TCR originated in a middle-aged woman in good health and CMV-seronegative. The V call is TRBV30, the J call TRBJ1-5; D ambiguous. Sequenced material: PBMCs. For the CDR3, the DNA is TGTGCCTGGAGTAAGGGAGGGCAGCCCCAGCATTTT. Protein sequence: CAWSKGGQPQHF. Filled out from reference TRBV30 and TRBJ1-5, the complete variable domain reads SQTIHQWPATLVQPVGSPLSLECTVEGTSNPNLYWYRQAAGRGLQLLFYSVGIGQISSEVPQNLSASRPQDRQFILSSKKLLLSDSGFYLCAWSKGGQPQHFGDGTRLSIL.